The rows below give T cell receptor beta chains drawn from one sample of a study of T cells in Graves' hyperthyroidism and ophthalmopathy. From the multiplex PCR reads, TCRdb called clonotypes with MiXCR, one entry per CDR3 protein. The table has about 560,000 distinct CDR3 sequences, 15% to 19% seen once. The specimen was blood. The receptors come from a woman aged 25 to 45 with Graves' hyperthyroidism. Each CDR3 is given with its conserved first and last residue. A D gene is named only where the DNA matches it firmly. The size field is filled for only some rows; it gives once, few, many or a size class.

TGTGCCAGCAGCTTAGCGGGACAGGGGGCACGTGGTGAAAAACTGTTTTTT	CASSLAGQGARGEKLFF	TRBV7-9	TRBJ1-4	TRBD1	few
TGTGCCAGCAGCTTTACAGGGGCCCAAGAGACCCAGTACTTC	CASSFTGAQETQYF	TRBV11-2	TRBJ2-5	TRBD1	many
TGTGCCAGTAGTCCCCAGGGACTAGCGGGACGCACAGATACGCAGTATTTT	CASSPQGLAGRTDTQYF	TRBV7-2	TRBJ2-3	TRBD2	NA
TGTGCCAGCTCACCGGCTGGGTCCTACAATGAGCAGTTCTTC	CASSPAGSYNEQFF	TRBV18	TRBJ2-1	NA	many
TGCAGTGCTAGCCGGGAGAAGGCCCTTCACGAGCAGTACTTC	CSASREKALHEQYF	TRBV20-1	TRBJ2-7	NA	many
TGTGCCAGCAGTGCCCCTCCGGGACCTAGAATGACCAACGTCCTGACTTTC	CASSAPPGPRMTNVLTF	TRBV25-1	TRBJ2-6	NA	NA
TGCAGTGCTGGGGACAGAGGCTACGAGCAGTACTTC	CSAGDRGYEQYF	TRBV20-1	TRBJ2-7	TRBD1	many
TGTGCCAGTAGTATGCCAGCTGGCAATCAGCCCCAGCATTTT	CASSMPAGNQPQHF	TRBV19	TRBJ1-5	NA	NA
TGTGCCAGCAGCGGCAATCCCGAGCAGTTCTTC	CASSGNPEQFF	TRBV7-9	TRBJ2-1	NA	many
TGCAGTGCTAGAGATGCAGGCGGTGGCTACGAGCAGTACTTC	CSARDAGGGYEQYF	TRBV20-1	TRBJ2-7	NA	many
TGCAGTGCTAGAGATCTCTTCGGCGCGGGTAACACCGGGGAGCTGTTTTTT	CSARDLFGAGNTGELFF	TRBV20-1	TRBJ2-2	NA	NA
TGCGCCAGCAGCCAAACTCCCGGGACAGGTTTCCTCCCCCAGCATTTT	CASSQTPGTGFLPQHF	TRBV4-1	TRBJ1-5	TRBD1	few
TGTGCCAGCAGCTACGAAGGGCCCGACACCCTCCACTTT	CASSYEGPDTLHF	TRBV6-4	TRBJ1-6	NA	NA
TGTGCCAGCAGCGTAGTACCGGGACTAGCGGGACAAAGCTCCTACAATGAGCAGTTCTTC	CASSVVPGLAGQSSYNEQFF	TRBV9	TRBJ2-1	TRBD2	NA
TGTGCCAGCAGCTTAACAGGGCAACTATACAATGAGCAGTTCTTC	CASSLTGQLYNEQFF	TRBV5-4	TRBJ2-1	NA	many
TGTGCCAGCAGCCTAGAGGGGGGCTCCTACAATGAGCAGTTCTTC	CASSLEGGSYNEQFF	TRBV11-3	TRBJ2-1	NA	many
TGCGCCAGCAGCCAAGCCTGGGGACTTCCCTACGAGCAGTACTTC	CASSQAWGLPYEQYF	TRBV4-1	TRBJ2-7	NA	few
TGTGCCAGCAGAAAAGCAGCAAGGAACACTGAAGCTTTCTTT	CASRKAARNTEAFF	TRBV12-3/TRBV12-4	TRBJ1-1	NA	many
TGTGCCAGCAGTTACTCGTTTAGCCCCGAGCCGGATTTCAATGAGCAGTTCTTC	CASSYSFSPEPDFNEQFF	TRBV6-5	TRBJ2-1	NA	many
TGTGCCAGCAGCTTAGTACAGGGGGTTCCCTACAATGAGCAGTTCTTC	CASSLVQGVPYNEQFF	TRBV7-3	TRBJ2-1	TRBD1	NA
TGTGCCAGCAGTTCATGGACAGGGGTGAATTCACCCCTCCACTTT	CASSSWTGVNSPLHF	TRBV27	TRBJ1-6	TRBD1	many
TGTGCCTGGAGTGTCGGTTTAGAACTCCACGGTACGCAGTATTTT	CAWSVGLELHGTQYF	TRBV30	TRBJ2-3	NA	many
TGTGCCTGGAATGCCGGCTCGTCTGGAAACACCATATATTTT	CAWNAGSSGNTIYF	TRBV30	TRBJ1-3	NA	few
TGTGCCAGCAAAAGGAGCGGGATTAGAGGAGATACGCAGTATTTT	CASKRSGIRGDTQYF	TRBV28	TRBJ2-3	TRBD2	many
TGTGCCACCTCGGCGGGAGGGGTCGATGAGCAGTTCTTC	CATSAGGVDEQFF	TRBV24-1	TRBJ2-1	TRBD2	many
TGTGCCAGCAGTACCCGACTAGCGGGAACGGGGGAGCAGTACTTC	CASSTRLAGTGEQYF	TRBV2	TRBJ2-7	TRBD2	many
TGTGCCTGGATCGGCGTTTACGAGCAGTACTTC	CAWIGVYEQYF	TRBV30	TRBJ2-7	NA	many
TGTGCCAGCAGCTTAGCGCCCGGACAGGGCTGGCAGCCCCAGCATTTT	CASSLAPGQGWQPQHF	TRBV7-8	TRBJ1-5	TRBD1	NA
TGTGCCAGCAGCCACTCGGGACTAGCGGGGTTTGGAGCCAAAAACATTCAGTACTTC	CASSHSGLAGFGAKNIQYF	TRBV13	TRBJ2-4	TRBD2	many
TGCAGTGCTACGACAGCTTCTAGAGTTAGCAATCAGCCCCAGCATTTT	CSATTASRVSNQPQHF	TRBV20-1	TRBJ1-5	NA	NA
TGTGCCAGCAGCTCAGGACTAGCGGGGGCCTCCTACGAGCAGTACTTC	CASSSGLAGASYEQYF	TRBV7-2	TRBJ2-7	TRBD2	many
TGTGCCAGCAGCTTACGACAGGGGAAATCGTACAATGAGCAGTTCTTC	CASSLRQGKSYNEQFF	TRBV7-3	TRBJ2-1	TRBD1	many
TGCGCCAGCAGCCAAGATTCCCACACAGATACGCAGTATTTT	CASSQDSHTDTQYF	TRBV4-3	TRBJ2-3	NA	few
TGTGCCAGCAGCTTAGCCCGAAGCACAGATACGCAGTATTTT	CASSLARSTDTQYF	TRBV5-1	TRBJ2-3	NA	many
TGTGCCAGCAGTTACTCGGTGGGGCTAGCGGGTAGGAGAACAGGTACGCAGTATTTT	CASSYSVGLAGRRTGTQYF	TRBV6-5	TRBJ2-3	TRBD2	NA
TGCAGTGCTACACCCCCCGGGGGGGATAGGGGGACCTTC	CSATPPGGDRGTF	TRBV20-1	TRBJ1-2	NA	once
TGTGCCTGGGAAAACAGCGGGAGCACGCAGTATTTT	CAWENSGSTQYF	TRBV30	TRBJ2-3	TRBD2	many
TGTGCCAGCAGCTCCCCTAAGGGGGGAGAGCCCTACGAGCAGTACTTC	CASSSPKGGEPYEQYF	TRBV7-3	TRBJ2-7	NA	few
TGCGCCAGCAGTGAGTCCCGGACTAGCGGGGGAAATGAGCAGTTCTTC	CASSESRTSGGNEQFF	TRBV10-1	TRBJ2-1	TRBD2	many
TGTGCCAGCAGTTACTCGGGCGGGGAAGGATCCTACGAGCAGTACTTC	CASSYSGGEGSYEQYF	TRBV6-5	TRBJ2-7	NA	NA
TGCGCCAGCGAAACTAGCGGTAGCACAGATACGCAGTATTTT	CASETSGSTDTQYF	TRBV10-2	TRBJ2-3	TRBD2	NA
TGTGCCAGTAGGGACAGGGGCTACTCCTACGAGCAGTACTTC	CASRDRGYSYEQYF	TRBV19	TRBJ2-7	TRBD1	NA
TGTGCCAGCAGCTCGACAGGTTTCGTTGAGCAGTTCTTC	CASSSTGFVEQFF	TRBV11-2	TRBJ2-1	NA	NA
TGTGCCAGCAGTTTAACGGCCGGGACAGACCACCCAGATACGCAGTATTTT	CASSLTAGTDHPDTQYF	TRBV27	TRBJ2-3	TRBD1	many
TGTGCCAGTAGTATTCCCCACGCCAGCGGGAGAAGGACAGATACGCAGTATTTT	CASSIPHASGRRTDTQYF	TRBV19	TRBJ2-3	TRBD2	few
TGTGCCAGCAGGGAAAATCTCCGGGGCCAAGAGGGGGAGACCCAGTACTTC	CASRENLRGQEGETQYF	TRBV2	TRBJ2-5	NA	many
TGTGCCAGCAGTCCTGGACAGGAGTACTATAATTCACCCCTCCACTTT	CASSPGQEYYNSPLHF	TRBV12-3/TRBV12-4	TRBJ1-6	TRBD1	many
TGTGCCACCAGTGATCCCGGGACAGGAAAGAATGAGCAGTTCTTC	CATSDPGTGKNEQFF	TRBV24-1	TRBJ2-1	TRBD1	few
TGCAGCGTTGAATTGGGGGCAGGGGGTATGAACACTGAAGCTTTCTTT	CSVELGAGGMNTEAFF	TRBV29-1	TRBJ1-1	TRBD1	few
TGCGCCAGCAGCCCCGGACAGGGTCAGACCCAGTACTTC	CASSPGQGQTQYF	TRBV5-1	TRBJ2-5	TRBD1	NA
TGTGCCAGCAGCCCTCGGACTAGCGCGATCTTCAATGAGCAGTTCTTC	CASSPRTSAIFNEQFF	TRBV11-2	TRBJ2-1	TRBD2	many
TGTGCCAGCAGCCGCGAGCGGAACACAGATACGCAGTATTTT	CASSRERNTDTQYF	TRBV6-1	TRBJ2-3	NA	many
TGCAGCGTTCACAGGGGGTCCTACAATGAGCAGTTCTTC	CSVHRGSYNEQFF	TRBV29-1	TRBJ2-1	TRBD1	NA
TGTGCCAGCAGCTTAGACGGGGGTGCGCAGTATTTT	CASSLDGGAQYF	TRBV7-9	TRBJ2-3	NA	many
TGCGCCAGCAGGATCCGACAGGGGGACTTGAACACTGAAGCTTTCTTT	CASRIRQGDLNTEAFF	TRBV5-1	TRBJ1-1	TRBD1	many
TGTGCCAGCAGTGCGGAGACAGGGAGCACCGGGGAGCTGTTTTTT	CASSAETGSTGELFF	TRBV6-1	TRBJ2-2	TRBD1	many
TGTGCCAGCAGCTTAGGGTGGGGCGGGTTGGACACCGGGGAGCTGTTTTTT	CASSLGWGGLDTGELFF	TRBV7-8	TRBJ2-2	NA	many